Below are 16 T cell receptor beta chains sequenced from a single sample in a study of shared clonotypes between healthy human individuals. The protocol was immunoSEQ multiplex PCR, while the TCRdb copy is restricted to in-frame clones and leaves out a portion. The sample shows roughly 2 million clones, approximately 94% of them seen only once. Source material: naive CD4+ T cells sorted from blood. The subset is: CD45RA+ positively selected. These receptors originate from a young man in good health.

The chain links TRBV9 to TRBJ2-5; 7 positions match TRBD2. V gave up 0 bases and J gave up 4 bases; unmatched junction bases: 6. There are 15 residues in the CDR3. Germline assignment: CDR1 SGDLS and CDR2 YYNGEE. This CDR3 is CASSVAAGVSETQYF. The DNA of the CDR3 is TGTGCCAGCAGCGTAGCTGCGGGAGTATCAGAGACCCAGTACTTC.

V gene TRBV5-6 combines with J gene TRBJ1-2; no reliable D call. V lost 2 bases to trimming and J lost 7 bases, with 9 bases between them. Germline V CDR1 and CDR2: SGHDT, YYEEEE. This CDR3 is 12 amino acids long. The CDR3 DNA sequence: TGTGCCAGCAGCTTTAGTAGTACTGGCTACACCTTC. Its protein product is CASSFSSTGYTF.

Concerning this clone: Additional DNA sequences in this sample encode the identical CDR3. The chain carries TRBV6-5 and TRBJ2-7, with D maybe TRBD2 (5 bases). Germline V gene sequence: CDR1 MNHEY, CDR2 SVGAGI. V was trimmed by 6 bases and J by 1 base, leaving 7 bases between them. The CDR3 runs 12 residues. The CDR3 DNA reads as TGTGCCAGCAGCCCGGGGTCCTACGAGCAGTACTTC. It translates to CASSPGSYEQYF.

The CDR3 loop is CASTESGTPGVIGQPQHF. In DNA, the CDR3 is TGTGCCAGCACCGAATCCGGGACTCCCGGGGTGATAGGCCAGCCCCAGCATTTT. The gene calls are TRBV28 and TRBJ1-5; D is possibly TRBD1 (5 bases). The CDR3 length is 18 residues. CDR1 and CDR2 (germline): MDHEN, SYDVKM. Between the trimmed V and J ends, which lost 7 bases and 7 bases, there was a span of 29 bases.

On this clone itself: Distinct nucleotide sequences in the sample also encode this CDR3. The chain couples TRBV6-5 to TRBJ2-3, with D maybe TRBD1 (5 bases). The ends were cut back, 6 bases at V and 1 base at J, with 8 bases in the middle. Per the germline V gene, CDR1 is MNHEY and CDR2 is SVGAGI. The CDR3 contains 13 residues. The CDR3 region is CASSWGRTDTQYF. The CDR3 region has the DNA TGTGCCAGCAGCTGGGGCCGCACAGATACGCAGTATTTT.

The chain links TRBV4-1 to TRBJ1-1; D remains unclear. Germline lookup yields CDR1 MGHRA and CDR2 YSYEKL. Trimming took off 0 bases at V and 0 bases at J, with 8 bases between the two ends. This CDR3 spans 15 amino acids. The CDR3 DNA reads TGCGCCAGCAGCCAAGAGTCCCCTGTGAACACTGAAGCTTTCTTT. It yields the protein CASSQESPVNTEAFF.

V and J are TRBV18 and TRBJ2-5; TRBD1 matches at 9 bases. Germline values: CDR1 KGHSH, CDR2 LQKENI. The CDR3 extends over 17 amino acids. V was pared by 6 bases and J by 0 bases, with 11 bases of the junction left unmatched. CDR3 nucleotides: TGTGCCAGCTCCCGTCAGACGTGGACAGGGGACCAAGAGACCCAGTACTTC. The encoded protein is CASSRQTWTGDQETQYF. The whole variable domain, remainder taken from reference TRBV18 and TRBJ2-5, is NAGVMQNPRHLVRRRGQEARLRCSPMKGHSHVYWYRQLPEEGLKFMVYLQKENIIDESGMPKERFSAEFPKEGPSILRIQQVVRGDSAAYFCASSRQTWTGDQETQYFGPGTRLLVL.

The V and J genes are TRBV5-4 and TRBJ1-1; TRBD1 agrees at 9 bases. CDR1 and CDR2 from the germline V gene are SGHNT and YYREEE (reference sequence). The V segment lost 3 bases and the J segment 1 base; nucleotides outside the gene matches: 7. CDR3 size: 16 residues. CDR3 amino acids: CASSSPDRGTNTEAFF. The CDR3 bases are TGTGCCAGCAGCTCACCGGACAGGGGAACGAACACTGAAGCTTTCTTT.

Only one count was recorded for this clone. The V call is TRBV12-2, the J call TRBJ2-2; TRBD2, the table's D call, was not compared with the DNA. TRBV12-2 is assigned pseudogene status. The CDR3 spans 17 residues. The DNA of the CDR3 is TGTGCAAGTCGCTTATTACTAGCGGGAGTGCGGACCGGGGAGCTGTTTTTT. As protein: CASRLLLAGVRTGELFF.

The chain joins TRBV27 to TRBJ2-7, with D tentatively TRBD1 (6 bases). Germline values: CDR1 MNHEY, CDR2 SMNVEV (reference sequence). The CDR3 loop spans 14 amino acids. Trimming shortened V by 5 bases and J by 7 bases, and 18 bases separated the two germline ends. The CDR3 DNA follows: TGTGCCAGCAGTACCCCAGGGGCCGGTGAGGAGCAGTACTTC. Amino acids: CASSTPGAGEEQYF.

The CDR3 reads CASSEYHEQYF. CDR3 nucleotide sequence: TGTGCCAGCAGTGAATACCACGAGCAGTACTTC. The chain has TRBV25-1 and TRBJ2-7; D is unresolved. Trimming took off 0 bases at V and 5 bases at J, with 2 bases between the two ends. This CDR3 is 11 amino acids long. Germline lookup yields CDR1 MGHDK and CDR2 SYGVNS.

This chain links TRBV5-1 with TRBJ2-3; 8 nucleotides agree with TRBD1. V shed 4 bases and J 6 bases; nucleotides not matched to a gene: 10. The CDR3 is made up of 15 amino acids. Germline CDR1 is SGHRS and CDR2 is YFSETQ. In DNA, the CDR3 is TGCGCCAGCAGCATCCTGACAGGGGCTAGTGATACGCAGTATTTT. Protein: CASSILTGASDTQYF.

The J gene is TRBJ1-5, the V gene TRBV28; D is perhaps TRBD1 (6 bases). Germline assignment: CDR1 MDHEN and CDR2 SYDVKM. The CDR3 has 17 amino acids. Trimming left V 3 bases short and J 4 bases short, with 19 bases between. DNA of the CDR3: TGTGCCAGCAGTTTGAGGTTCTGGACAGACCTAAATCAGCCCCAGCATTTT. Protein product: CASSLRFWTDLNQPQHF.

This clone is a singleton in its sample. The CDR3 DNA reads TGTGCCAGCAGTATATTCATGGCTAATTCACCCCTCCACTTT. This translates into CASSIFMANSPLHF. This rearrangement joins TRBV6-5 to TRBJ1-6; D remains unclear. In germline, CDR1 is MNHEY, CDR2 SVGAGI. The CDR3 has 14 residues. Trimming took off 5 bases at V and 6 bases at J, with 11 bases between the two ends.

The rearrangement joins TRBV11-3 to TRBJ2-7, with D unresolved. V shed 1 base and J shed 7 bases, with 8 bases lying between them. There are 12 residues in the CDR3. Germline CDR1 SGHNT, CDR2 YENEEA. The CDR3 nucleotides read TGTGCCAGCAGCTTAGGAACCGGGGAGCAGTACTTC. This sequence encodes CASSLGTGEQYF.

This sequence joins TRBV27 and TRBJ1-2; TRBD1 is a possible D gene (5 bases). This CDR3 has 13 residues. V lost 4 bases, J lost 1 base, and 7 bases lay in between. Germline-derived CDR1 and CDR2 are MNHEY and SMNVEV (reference sequence). In DNA, the CDR3 is TGTGCCAGCAGTTACAGGAGTAACTATGGCTACACCTTC. This gives the protein CASSYRSNYGYTF.